The clone carrying this T cell receptor beta chain has more than one count but fewer than ten. As yet, its antigen is unknown. The sample is drawn from a study of cytomegalovirus exposure and HLA in healthy donors. At the level of the study: Earlier work reported approximately 110 million unique TCR beta sequences from 180 million or so T cells.

J was trimmed by 4 bases and V by 5 bases; bases with no gene match: 9. The CDR3 extends over 14 amino acids. Per the germline V gene, CDR1 is SQVTM and CDR2 is ANQGSEA. The PCR had 60 Vbeta and 13 Jbeta primers. The table came from immunoSEQ multiplex PCR; TCRdb's copy has only in-frame clones and leaves some out. The table shows fewer than 200,000 clones, with about 70% occurring only once. Study-level points and caveats: A previous analysis found most TCR beta V segments productive roughly 87% or roughly 30% of the time. Reports credit the classifier with highly specific, highly sensitive diagnosis of cytomegalovirus status. Associated with cytomegalovirus, according to the listing, were 150 to 200 TCR beta chains.

This receptor was obtained from a woman between 18 and 29 years old in good health and CMV-seropositive. The genes are TRBV29-1 and TRBJ2-7, with 9 bases that match TRBD1. The sample was PBMCs. Here the CDR3 reads CSVRLGQGGYEQYF. The CDR3, as DNA: TGCAGCGTTCGCTTGGGACAGGGAGGATACGAGCAGTACTTC.